The sequence of this TCR beta chain was determined in a study of CD8 T cells in ankylosing spondylitis. TCRdb re-derived calls from the 5' RACE reads in MiXCR, one entry per CDR3 protein. This sample has about 130,000 distinct CDR3 sequences, with approximately 10% found just once. Findings of the study overall: Certain motif variants had earlier been reported in reactive arthritis synovial fluid and blood.

The CDR3 runs 12 residues. The V gene's germline CDR1 is SGHTA and CDR2 FQGNSA. In the case of this clonotype: Antigen specificity is unknown. Compared with germline, one end of the junction differs, possibly owing to a read error.

This chain uses TRBV7-2 with TRBJ2-7; D gene uncertain. The sequenced material came from blood, either unsorted or a sorted T cell fraction (not recorded which). The origin of this receptor is a male donor with ankylosing spondylitis or in good health (not recorded which). CDR3 DNA: TGTGCCAGCAGCCTAAATTCCTACGAGCGGTACTTC. This translates into CASSLNSYERYF.